A selection of T cell receptor beta chains follows, all from one sample in a study of cytomegalovirus exposure and HLA in healthy donors. Using immunoSEQ multiplex PCR, the repertoire was profiled, and TCRdb retains in-frame clones only, with some absent. The table shows 83,000 or so clones, with 60% to 80% occurring only once. Material for sequencing was PBMCs. The receptors shown here come from a female donor in good health and CMV-seronegative. Each CDR3 is given with its conserved first and last residue. Fields, in order: J gene, V gene, clone size, D gene, CDR3 protein, CDR3 DNA. D genes are given only for firm matches. Only some rows state a clone size, as once, few, many or a class for expanded clones.

J gene: TRBJ1-1
V gene: TRBV30
clone size: NA
D gene: TRBD1
CDR3 protein: CAWKLGTGVTEAFF
CDR3 DNA: TGTGCCTGGAAGTTAGGGACAGGGGTTACTGAAGCTTTCTTT

J gene: TRBJ2-1
V gene: TRBV4-3
clone size: NA
D gene: TRBD2
CDR3 protein: CASSLQRGGVNEQFF
CDR3 DNA: TGCGCCAGCAGCCTACAGCGGGGGGGCGTCAATGAGCAGTTCTTC

J gene: TRBJ1-2
V gene: TRBV7-9
clone size: NA
D gene: NA
CDR3 protein: CASSLRLLYGYTF
CDR3 DNA: TGTGCCAGCAGCTTACGACTCCTCTATGGCTACACCTTC

J gene: TRBJ1-2
V gene: TRBV6-6
clone size: NA
D gene: NA
CDR3 protein: CASSYEGFNYGYTF
CDR3 DNA: TGTGCCAGCAGTTACGAGGGTTTTAACTATGGCTACACCTTC

J gene: TRBJ2-3
V gene: TRBV10-2
clone size: NA
D gene: TRBD2
CDR3 protein: CASRTSGGGNTQYF
CDR3 DNA: TGCGCCAGTAGGACTAGCGGGGGGGGTAATACGCAGTATTTT

J gene: TRBJ1-5
V gene: TRBV4-2
clone size: once
D gene: TRBD1
CDR3 protein: CASSQDRGTGGDQPQHF
CDR3 DNA: TGTGCCAGCAGCCAAGATAGGGGGACAGGGGGTGATCAGCCCCAGCATTTT

J gene: TRBJ1-5
V gene: TRBV5-6
clone size: NA
D gene: NA
CDR3 protein: CASSLYWRREQPQHF
CDR3 DNA: TGTGCCAGCAGCTTGTATTGGCGCCGGGAGCAGCCCCAGCATTTT

J gene: TRBJ2-2
V gene: TRBV28
clone size: NA
D gene: TRBD2
CDR3 protein: CASSSPSGRAGGELFF
CDR3 DNA: TGTGCCAGCAGTTCGCCTAGCGGGAGGGCGGGCGGGGAGCTGTTTTTT

J gene: TRBJ2-2
V gene: TRBV18
clone size: NA
D gene: TRBD1
CDR3 protein: CASSPWTGGTGELFF
CDR3 DNA: TGTGCCAGCTCACCATGGACAGGGGGCACCGGGGAGCTGTTTTTT

J gene: TRBJ2-7
V gene: TRBV7-9
clone size: NA
D gene: NA
CDR3 protein: CASSPTGWEQYF
CDR3 DNA: TGTGCCAGCAGCCCTACAGGGTGGGAGCAGTACTTC

J gene: TRBJ2-2
V gene: TRBV28
clone size: NA
D gene: TRBD1
CDR3 protein: CASGPSRGQGSGELFF
CDR3 DNA: TGTGCCAGCGGACCTAGCAGGGGACAGGGGTCCGGGGAGCTGTTTTTT

J gene: TRBJ2-5
V gene: TRBV14
clone size: NA
D gene: TRBD1
CDR3 protein: CASSQDLGTGGWETQYF
CDR3 DNA: TGTGCCAGCAGCCAAGATCTGGGGACAGGGGGCTGGGAGACCCAGTACTTC

J gene: TRBJ2-5
V gene: TRBV5-1
clone size: NA
D gene: TRBD2
CDR3 protein: CASSSHLAAAQETQYF
CDR3 DNA: TGCGCCAGCAGCTCGCATCTAGCGGCCGCCCAAGAGACCCAGTACTTC

J gene: TRBJ2-3
V gene: TRBV6-6
clone size: NA
D gene: NA
CDR3 protein: CASNRGGAVDTQYF
CDR3 DNA: TGTGCCAGCAACCGTGGAGGGGCCGTGGATACGCAGTATTTT

J gene: TRBJ1-5
V gene: TRBV5-6
clone size: NA
D gene: NA
CDR3 protein: CASSLGQGKNQPQHF
CDR3 DNA: TGTGCCAGCAGCTTGGGTCAGGGGAAGAATCAGCCCCAGCATTTT

J gene: TRBJ1-2
V gene: TRBV6-5
clone size: NA
D gene: TRBD1
CDR3 protein: CASSRLDREVFGYTF
CDR3 DNA: TGTGCCAGCAGCCGCCTCGACAGGGAAGTTTTTGGCTACACCTTC

J gene: TRBJ2-7
V gene: TRBV7-2
clone size: NA
D gene: NA
CDR3 protein: CASSPYISYEQYF
CDR3 DNA: TGTGCCAGCAGCCCTTACATCTCCTACGAGCAGTACTTC

J gene: TRBJ2-3
V gene: TRBV2
clone size: NA
D gene: TRBD1
CDR3 protein: CASRAGQDRFTDTQYF
CDR3 DNA: TGTGCCAGCAGAGCAGGACAGGACCGATTCACAGATACGCAGTATTTT

J gene: TRBJ1-1
V gene: TRBV27
clone size: few
D gene: NA
CDR3 protein: CASSLWAVNTEAFF
CDR3 DNA: TGTGCCAGCAGTTTATGGGCCGTGAACACTGAAGCTTTCTTT

J gene: TRBJ1-4
V gene: TRBV5-1
clone size: NA
D gene: NA
CDR3 protein: CASSPGGGQNEKLFF
CDR3 DNA: TGCGCCAGCAGCCCTGGGGGGGGTCAAAATGAAAAACTGTTTTTT

J gene: TRBJ2-3
V gene: TRBV6-5
clone size: NA
D gene: TRBD2
CDR3 protein: CASSYAPSGGTDTQYF
CDR3 DNA: TGTGCCAGCAGTTACGCGCCCAGCGGGGGTACAGATACGCAGTATTTT

J gene: TRBJ2-1
V gene: TRBV27
clone size: NA
D gene: TRBD2
CDR3 protein: CASGTSGSYEQFF
CDR3 DNA: TGTGCCAGCGGGACTAGCGGGAGCTATGAGCAGTTCTTC

J gene: TRBJ1-4
V gene: TRBV15
clone size: NA
D gene: NA
CDR3 protein: CATSRVGATNEKLFF
CDR3 DNA: TGTGCCACCAGCAGAGTTGGAGCAACTAATGAAAAACTGTTTTTT

J gene: TRBJ2-1
V gene: TRBV19
clone size: NA
D gene: NA
CDR3 protein: CASRDYGLDSYNEQFF
CDR3 DNA: TGTGCCAGTAGAGACTATGGCCTCGATTCCTACAATGAGCAGTTCTTC